Here is one T cell receptor beta chain with its context. Its antigen is currently unknown. This sample stems from a study of CD8 T cells in ankylosing spondylitis. Whole-study findings and limits: Relatively scarce in peripheral blood, disease-linked clones were CD8+. Several highly homologous variants made up a TCR beta motif that seemed to typify ankylosing spondylitis blood.

Quantitative barcoded 5'-RACE was used to prepare TCR beta libraries. Using its own MiXCR run on the 5' RACE reads, TCRdb lists one record per CDR3 protein. Of around 540,000 distinct CDR3 sequences listed, about an eighth are singletons. Germline-derived CDR1 and CDR2 are LNHNV and YYDKDF (reference sequence). The CDR3 length is 16 residues. Trimming removed 1 base from V and 4 bases from J; junction bases left unmatched: 7. The sequence was collected from a male donor with ankylosing spondylitis. Sequencing was performed on blood, either unsorted or a sorted T cell fraction (not recorded which). This chain links TRBV15 with TRBJ2-1; TRBD1 aligns across 7 bases. In DNA form, the CDR3 reads TGTGCCACCAGCAGAGTCTTCCCGGACAGGTACAATGAGCAGTTCTTC. This translates into CATSRVFPDRYNEQFF. The full variable domain, rest sourced from reference TRBV15 and TRBJ2-1, is DAMVIQNPRYQVTQFGKPVTLSCSQTLNHNVMYWYQQKSSQAPKLLFHYYDKDFNNEADTPDNFQSRRPNTSFCFLDIRSPGLGDTAMYLCATSRVFPDRYNEQFFGPGTRLTVL.